This TCR beta chain was sequenced in a study of OX40 agonist ivuxolimab in advanced cancers. Data came from immunoSEQ multiplex PCR; TCRdb stores just in-frame clones and leaves some out. The sample shows tens of thousands of clones, more than 75% of them seen only once. Trimming cost V 5 bases and J 6 bases; bases outside gene matches: 7. CDR3 size: 16 residues. CDR1 and CDR2 from the germline V gene are SGHVS and FNYEAQ. Sample: CD4+ or CD8+ T cells sorted from blood, taken in a trial of the OX40 agonist ivuxolimab. This receptor was taken from an adult with an advanced solid tumor such as melanoma, head and neck, liver or kidney cancer. The rearrangement joins TRBV7-6 to TRBJ2-3; 14 nucleotides match TRBD2. CDR3 sequence reads: CASSARLAGGPDTQYF. The DNA for the CDR3 is TGTGCCAGCAGCGCCCGACTAGCGGGAGGGCCGGATACGCAGTATTTT.